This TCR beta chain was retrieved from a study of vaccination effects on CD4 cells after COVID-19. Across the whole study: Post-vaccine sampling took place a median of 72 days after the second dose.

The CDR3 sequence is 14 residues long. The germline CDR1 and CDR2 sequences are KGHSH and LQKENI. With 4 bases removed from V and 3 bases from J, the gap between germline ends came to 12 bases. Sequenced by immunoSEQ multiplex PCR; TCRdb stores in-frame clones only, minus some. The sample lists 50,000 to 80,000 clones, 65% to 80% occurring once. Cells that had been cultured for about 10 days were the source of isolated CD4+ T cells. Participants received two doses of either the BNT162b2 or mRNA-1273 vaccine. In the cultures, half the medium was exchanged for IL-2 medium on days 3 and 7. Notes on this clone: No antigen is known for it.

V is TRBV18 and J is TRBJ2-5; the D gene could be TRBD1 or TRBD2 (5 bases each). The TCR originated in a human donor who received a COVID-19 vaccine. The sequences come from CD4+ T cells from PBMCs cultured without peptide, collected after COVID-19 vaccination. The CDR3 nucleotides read TGTGCCAGCTCACGTCCCGGGGCGAAAGAGACCCAGTACTTC. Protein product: CASSRPGAKETQYF.